This TCR beta chain appears in the sequencing data of a study of CD8 T cells in Susac syndrome. Random hexamers were used to reverse transcribe an amount of about 0.45 to 1 ug RNA. By means of immunoSEQ multiplex PCR, TCR beta CDR3 spanning 54 Vbeta and 13 Jbeta underwent amplification. MiXCR was run by TCRdb on the immunoSEQ multiplex PCR reads, yielding one entry per CDR3 protein. Of 200,000 to 250,000 distinct CDR3 sequences in the sample, 93% were seen once. CD8+ and CD4+ T cells from blood underwent TCR beta sequencing. The authors negatively isolated CD8+ and CD4+ T cells and FACS-enriched TEMRA cells. CDR1 and CDR2 (germline): DFQATT, SNEGSKA (reference sequence). The CDR3 sequence is 15 residues long. V lost 0 bases and J lost 0, with 11 bases in between.

Sequencing was performed on CD4+ T cells from PBMCs. The receptor was derived from a human donor with multiple sclerosis. The chain uses TRBV20-1 and TRBJ1-1; D is unresolved. CDR3 residues: CSARDGFGVNTEAFF. Here the CDR3 DNA reads TGCAGTGCTAGAGATGGGTTTGGGGTGAACACTGAAGCTTTCTTT.